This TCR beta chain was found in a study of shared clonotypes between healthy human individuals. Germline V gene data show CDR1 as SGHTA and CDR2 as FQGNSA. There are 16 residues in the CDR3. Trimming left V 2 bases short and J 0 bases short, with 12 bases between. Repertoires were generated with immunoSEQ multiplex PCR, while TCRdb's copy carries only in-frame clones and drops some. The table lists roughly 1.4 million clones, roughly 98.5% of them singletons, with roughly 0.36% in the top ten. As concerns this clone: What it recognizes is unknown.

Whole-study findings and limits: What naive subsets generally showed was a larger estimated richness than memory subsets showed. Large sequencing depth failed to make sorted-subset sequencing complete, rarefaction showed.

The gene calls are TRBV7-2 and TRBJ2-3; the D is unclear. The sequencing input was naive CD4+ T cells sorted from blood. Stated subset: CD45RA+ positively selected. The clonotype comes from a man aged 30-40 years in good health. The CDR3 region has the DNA TGTGCCAGCAGCTTACCTTCCCGCCCGAGCACAGATACGCAGTATTTT. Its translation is CASSLPSRPSTDTQYF.